What follows is one T cell receptor beta chain and its context. The antigen is not known. Produced via immunoSEQ multiplex PCR; TCRdb's table is partial and in-frame only. The data show about 52,000 clones, roughly 80% seen once. This sample is part of a study of PD-L1 blockade in urothelial cancer. Notes on the study in general: In blood sampled pretreatment, TCR clonality below the median predicted better survival.

The length of the CDR3 is 15 residues. V gave up 4 bases and J gave up 5 bases, with 18 bases separating them. Germline V lookup: CDR1 WNHNN, CDR2 SYGVQD (reference sequence). Time point here: pretreatment peripheral blood. The chain recombines TRBV10-1 with TRBJ2-7, with D maybe TRBD1 (6 bases). This TCR came from a man between 65 and 80 years old with urothelial cancer. The sample was PBMCs, taken around atezolizumab (anti-PD-L1) treatment. The CDR3 here is CASSGRQGMGHEQYF. CDR3 in DNA: TGCGCCAGCAGTGGGAGGCAGGGGATGGGCCACGAGCAGTACTTC.